A selection of T cell receptor beta chains follows, all from one sample in a study of a mutant IDH1 vaccine in newly diagnosed glioma. Generated by immunoSEQ multiplex PCR, the TCRdb table keeps only in-frame clones and is missing some. The table lists about 24,000 clones, roughly 82% of them singletons. These receptors lack a known antigen. Specimen: PBMCs, collected from a glioma patient whose treatment included an IDH1 peptide vaccine. All receptors come from a man aged 35 to 55 with glioma. Some clones in this sample may be carry-over from other donors' samples. Both conserved end residues are part of each CDR3. The order of the fields is clone size, D gene, J gene, V gene, CDR3 protein, CDR3 DNA. D genes are given only for firm matches. Only part of the rows carry a size: once, few, many, or a class if the clone is expanded.

few,TRBD2,TRBJ2-7,TRBV11-3,CASSLAGGPSYEQYF,TGTGCCAGCAGCCTAGCGGGGGGCCCCTCCTACGAGCAGTACTTC
NA,TRBD1,TRBJ1-1,TRBV29-1,CSVGTRTGGAGTEAFF,TGCAGCGTTGGAACTAGGACAGGGGGCGCAGGGACTGAAGCTTTCTTT
NA,TRBD1,TRBJ2-5,TRBV5-4,CASSIPTGKEETQYF,TGTGCCAGCAGCATACCGACAGGGAAAGAAGAGACCCAGTACTTC
NA,NA,TRBJ2-1,TRBV14,CASSLSGQRGSQFF,TGTGCCAGCAGCCTTAGCGGACAGAGAGGGTCGCAGTTCTTC
NA,NA,TRBJ2-2,TRBV6-1,CASGETRNTGELFF,TGTGCCAGCGGCGAGACACGGAACACCGGGGAGCTGTTTTTT
NA,TRBD1,TRBJ1-2,TRBV7-9,CAISQLGDSLFNYGYTF,TGTGCCATTTCACAACTAGGGGACAGTCTTTTTAACTATGGCTACACCTTC
NA,TRBD2,TRBJ2-7,TRBV5-1,CASSLGEGGDEQYF,TGCGCCAGCAGCTTGGGGGAGGGTGGGGACGAGCAGTACTTC
NA,NA,TRBJ2-1,TRBV7-9,CASSLAMTGADDEQFF,TGTGCCAGCAGCTTAGCTATGACAGGAGCCGACGATGAGCAGTTCTTC
NA,TRBD1,TRBJ2-7,TRBV6-6,CASSYGGTGGSHEQYF,TGTGCCAGCAGTTACGGGGGGACAGGGGGGAGCCACGAGCAGTACTTC
NA,NA,TRBJ1-1,TRBV30,CAWGVGSGTEAFF,TGTGCCTGGGGGGTGGGGTCCGGCACTGAAGCTTTCTTT
NA,TRBD1,TRBJ1-5,TRBV2,CASSGQGAVNQPQHF,TGTGCCAGCAGTGGACAGGGGGCAGTCAATCAGCCCCAGCATTTT
NA,NA,TRBJ2-7,TRBV6-4,CASTKPPEGYEQYF,TGTGCCAGCACGAAGCCACCAGAGGGTTACGAGCAGTACTTC
few,NA,TRBJ2-5,TRBV12-5,CASGLEPQETQYF,TGTGCTAGTGGTTTGGAACCCCAAGAGACCCAGTACTTC
NA,NA,TRBJ2-5,TRBV5-4,CASSPEAGTETQYF,TGTGCCAGCAGCCCGGAGGCGGGGACAGAGACCCAGTACTTC
NA,TRBD2,TRBJ2-7,TRBV6-1,CASSESLAGGYEQYF,TGTGCCAGCAGTGAATCCCTAGCGGGGGGCTACGAGCAGTACTTC
NA,NA,TRBJ2-1,TRBV6-5,CASRTSATIGEQFF,TGTGCCAGCAGGACCAGCGCCACAATCGGTGAGCAGTTCTTC
NA,NA,TRBJ2-7,TRBV6-5,CASSYLGSYEQYF,TGTGCCAGCAGTTACTTGGGATCCTACGAGCAGTACTTC
NA,NA,TRBJ1-4,TRBV4-1,CASSQEAEGEKLFF,TGCGCCAGCAGCCAAGAAGCAGAGGGTGAAAAACTGTTTTTT
NA,NA,TRBJ2-7,TRBV7-6,CASSLTQGNVYEQYF,TGTGCCAGCAGCTTAACGCAGGGAAATGTATACGAGCAGTACTTC
NA,NA,TRBJ1-2,TRBV6-6,CASRPLEMGSRGYTF,TGTGCCAGCAGACCTCTAGAAATGGGAAGTCGCGGCTACACCTTC
NA,NA,TRBJ2-7,TRBV6-1,CASSEAGTYIYEQYF,TGTGCCAGCAGTGAAGCTGGGACCTACATCTACGAGCAGTACTTC
NA,NA,TRBJ1-4,TRBV10-3,CAIMGTGSEKLFF,TGTGCCATCATGGGGACCGGGTCTGAAAAACTGTTTTTT
once,NA,TRBJ2-6,TRBV4-2,CASSQTSAPSGANVLTF,TGTGCCAGCAGCCAGACTAGTGCTCCCTCTGGGGCCAACGTCCTGACTTTC
NA,NA,TRBJ1-1,TRBV7-9,CASGRTALGTEAFF,TGTGCCAGCGGAAGGACCGCTTTGGGGACTGAAGCTTTCTTT
few,NA,TRBJ1-4,TRBV30,CAWSVSGVRLVEKLFF,TGTGCCTGGAGTGTGTCCGGGGTTCGGCTAGTTGAAAAACTGTTTTTT
NA,NA,TRBJ1-5,TRBV7-6,CASSLAGESQPQHF,TGTGCCAGCAGCTTAGCAGGAGAGAGTCAGCCCCAGCATTTT
NA,NA,TRBJ1-6,TRBV4-2,CASSQTPGRNNSPLHF,TGTGCCAGCAGCCAGACCCCTGGACGGAATAATTCACCCCTCCACTTT
NA,TRBD2,TRBJ2-7,TRBV4-1,CASSPTRVAGAPYEQYF,TGCGCCAGCAGCCCCACTCGTGTAGCGGGGGCCCCCTACGAGCAGTACTTC
NA,NA,TRBJ1-3,TRBV19,CASSIGAYTIYF,TGTGCCAGTAGTATAGGTGCTTACACCATATATTTT
NA,NA,TRBJ2-2,TRBV9,CASSDPIGNTGELFF,TGTGCCAGCAGCGACCCCATAGGTAACACCGGGGAGCTGTTTTTT
NA,TRBD1,TRBJ1-4,TRBV2,CASTGQGREKLFF,TGTGCCAGCACCGGACAGGGGCGTGAAAAACTGTTTTTT
few,TRBD1,TRBJ1-5,TRBV7-2,CASSRTGGQPQHF,TGTGCCAGCAGCAGGACAGGGGGTCAGCCCCAGCATTTT
once,TRBD2,TRBJ2-5,TRBV30,CACSRGRGETQYF,TGTGCCTGTAGTCGGGGGAGGGGAGAGACCCAGTACTTC
NA,TRBD1,TRBJ1-2,TRBV7-2,CASSLARGRDYGYTF,TGTGCCAGCAGCTTAGCGAGGGGGCGCGACTATGGCTACACCTTC
NA,NA,TRBJ1-5,TRBV6-6,CASRRDQGLDQPQHF,TGTGCCAGCAGGCGGGACCAGGGTCTGGATCAGCCCCAGCATTTT
NA,NA,TRBJ1-4,TRBV5-4,CASSVNRDREKLFF,TGTGCCAGCAGCGTCAACAGGGATCGGGAAAAACTGTTTTTT
NA,NA,TRBJ2-5,TRBV5-1,CASSPRQGYETQYF,TGCGCCAGCAGCCCCCGCCAGGGGTACGAGACCCAGTACTTC
NA,NA,TRBJ1-1,TRBV10-3,CAIMTEAGRATFF,TGTGCCATCATGACCGAGGCGGGCAGGGCGACTTTCTTT
NA,NA,TRBJ1-1,TRBV19,CASSLPWVNTEAFF,TGTGCCAGTAGTCTCCCTTGGGTGAACACTGAAGCTTTCTTT
few,TRBD1,TRBJ2-3,TRBV5-4,CASSPRTGSMDTQYF,TGTGCCAGCAGCCCACGGACAGGGAGTATGGATACGCAGTATTTT
NA,NA,TRBJ1-2,TRBV14,CASSPPGGPLNYGYTF,TGTGCCAGCAGCCCCCCCGGGGGGCCGCTCAACTATGGCTACACCTTC